The rows below give T cell receptor beta chains drawn from one sample of a study of blood T cell repertoires in COVID-19. TCRdb's copy holds only in-frame clones and misses some; the assay was immunoSEQ multiplex PCR. The data contain 200,000 to 250,000 clones, 87% of them singletons. The sequenced sample consisted of PBMCs or T cells enriched from blood (not recorded which). Receptors originate from a young man with acute COVID-19. CDR3s include the opening cysteine and the closing phenylalanine or tryptophan. Each record gives: D gene, V gene, J gene, clone size, CDR3 protein, CDR3 DNA. A D gene is named only where the DNA matches it firmly. Clone size, where shown, is once, few, many, or a class for clones that have expanded.

D: TRBD2; V: TRBV28; J: TRBJ2-3; size: .; CDR3: CAVDSGRAGDTQYF; DNA: TGTGCCGTAGACAGCGGGAGGGCTGGAGATACGCAGTATTTT
D: .; V: TRBV20-1; J: TRBJ2-2; size: few; CDR3: CSASSRLGELFF; DNA: TGCAGTGCTAGTTCCCGACTCGGGGAGCTGTTTTTT
D: TRBD2; V: TRBV6-4; J: TRBJ2-5; size: once; CDR3: CASSDSASGGETQYF; DNA: TGTGCCAGCAGTGACTCAGCTAGCGGTGGGGAGACCCAGTACTTC
D: TRBD1; V: TRBV7-9; J: TRBJ2-1; size: .; CDR3: CASSFEGAQQFF; DNA: TGTGCCAGCAGCTTTGAGGGGGCTCAGCAGTTCTTC
D: .; V: TRBV19; J: TRBJ2-6; size: .; CDR3: CASRPGPGPYSGANVLTF; DNA: TGTGCCAGTAGGCCGGGTCCAGGGCCGTACTCTGGGGCCAACGTCCTGACTTTC
D: .; V: TRBV27; J: TRBJ1-5; size: .; CDR3: CASSLYAGYSNQPQHF; DNA: TGTGCCAGCAGTTTATACGCGGGCTATAGCAATCAGCCCCAGCATTTT
D: .; V: TRBV11-2; J: TRBJ1-4; size: .; CDR3: CASSYSSGEKLFF; DNA: TGTGCCAGCAGCTACTCTAGTGGAGAAAAACTGTTTTTT
D: TRBD1; V: TRBV11-3; J: TRBJ2-7; size: .; CDR3: CASSLAGWGQGDYEQYF; DNA: TGTGCCAGCAGCTTAGCGGGGTGGGGACAGGGGGATTACGAGCAGTACTTC
D: .; V: TRBV28; J: TRBJ1-1; size: .; CDR3: CASSSSVNTEAFF; DNA: TGTGCCAGCAGTTCCTCAGTGAACACTGAAGCTTTCTTT
D: .; V: TRBV6-5; J: TRBJ2-7; size: .; CDR3: CASTPGVVYEQYF; DNA: TGTGCCAGCACCCCGGGGGTGGTTTACGAGCAGTACTTC
D: TRBD2; V: TRBV24-1; J: TRBJ2-5; size: .; CDR3: CATSDLHSGRRETQYF; DNA: TGTGCCACCAGTGATTTGCATAGCGGGAGAAGAGAGACCCAGTACTTC
D: .; V: TRBV7-9; J: TRBJ2-5; size: .; CDR3: CASSRTVETQYF; DNA: TGTGCCAGCAGTCGGACAGTCGAGACCCAGTACTTC
D: .; V: TRBV2; J: TRBJ1-2; size: .; CDR3: CASSEELFSTMGYTF; DNA: TGTGCCAGCAGTGAGGAATTATTCTCAACTATGGGCTACACCTTC
D: TRBD1; V: TRBV19; J: TRBJ1-2; size: .; CDR3: CASRTTHTGDSNYGYTF; DNA: TGTGCCAGTCGGACAACACACACAGGGGATTCTAACTATGGCTACACCTTC
D: TRBD2; V: TRBV30; J: TRBJ2-1; size: .; CDR3: CAWSRGLAGGNEQFF; DNA: TGTGCCTGGAGTCGAGGACTAGCGGGAGGGAATGAGCAGTTCTTC
D: TRBD1; V: TRBV4-1; J: TRBJ1-5; size: once; CDR3: CASSRWTGAGQPQHF; DNA: TGCGCCAGCAGCCGTTGGACAGGGGCGGGACAGCCCCAGCATTTT
D: TRBD1; V: TRBV19; J: TRBJ1-6; size: few; CDR3: CASSTTGGGSPLHF; DNA: TGTGCCAGTAGTACGACAGGGGGCGGTTCACCCCTCCACTTT
D: TRBD2; V: TRBV27; J: TRBJ2-5; size: .; CDR3: CASSLASGDQETQYF; DNA: TGTGCCAGCAGTTTAGCTAGCGGGGACCAAGAGACCCAGTACTTC
D: TRBD1; V: TRBV25-1; J: TRBJ2-5; size: .; CDR3: CASSPTGAQETQYF; DNA: TGTGCCAGCAGCCCGACAGGGGCCCAAGAGACCCAGTACTTC
D: .; V: TRBV7-8; J: TRBJ2-1; size: .; CDR3: CASSTLGNEQFF; DNA: TGTGCCAGCAGCACCCTAGGAAATGAGCAGTTCTTC
D: TRBD1; V: TRBV18; J: TRBJ1-5; size: .; CDR3: CASSPSGGNQPQHF; DNA: TGTGCCAGCTCACCTTCAGGGGGAAATCAGCCCCAGCATTTT
D: TRBD2; V: TRBV4-1; J: TRBJ2-7; size: once; CDR3: CASSFRLAGEHEQYF; DNA: TGCGCCAGCAGCTTCAGACTAGCGGGAGAACACGAGCAGTACTTC
D: .; V: TRBV5-1; J: TRBJ1-6; size: .; CDR3: CASSLGWRDSPLHF; DNA: TGCGCCAGCAGCTTAGGGTGGAGGGATTCACCCCTCCACTTT
D: .; V: TRBV25-1; J: TRBJ1-4; size: .; CDR3: CASSSGMIEKLFF; DNA: TGTGCCAGCAGTTCAGGAATGATTGAAAAACTGTTTTTT
D: TRBD1; V: TRBV6-5; J: TRBJ1-6; size: .; CDR3: CASNTKGQANSPLHF; DNA: TGTGCCAGCAATACTAAGGGACAGGCCAATTCACCCCTCCACTTT
D: .; V: TRBV15; J: TRBJ1-3; size: .; CDR3: CATSRGYASSGNTIYF; DNA: TGTGCCACCAGCAGAGGGTACGCTAGCTCTGGAAACACCATATATTTT
D: TRBD2; V: TRBV27; J: TRBJ2-1; size: .; CDR3: CASSLGEWAGENEQFF; DNA: TGTGCCAGCAGTTTGGGGGAGTGGGCGGGAGAGAATGAGCAGTTCTTC
D: .; V: TRBV7-3; J: TRBJ1-4; size: .; CDR3: CASSLQASEKLFF; DNA: TGTGCCAGCAGTTTACAGGCCTCCGAAAAACTGTTTTTT
D: TRBD1; V: TRBV6-2/TRBV6-3; J: TRBJ2-3; size: .; CDR3: CASSLPGGQGLNTQYF; DNA: TGTGCCAGCAGCCTTCCAGGGGGACAGGGTTTAAATACGCAGTATTTT
D: .; V: TRBV11-2; J: TRBJ2-5; size: once; CDR3: CASSFRLALLRETQYF; DNA: TGTGCCAGCAGCTTTAGGCTAGCGCTGCTCCGGGAGACCCAGTACTTC
D: TRBD2; V: TRBV2; J: TRBJ2-1; size: .; CDR3: CASSEGRWEGNEQFF; DNA: TGTGCCAGCAGTGAGGGCCGTTGGGAGGGCAATGAGCAGTTCTTC
D: TRBD1; V: TRBV2; J: TRBJ1-1; size: .; CDR3: CASSDRGLEYTEAFF; DNA: TGTGCCAGCAGTGACAGGGGGCTCGAGTACACTGAAGCTTTCTTT
D: .; V: TRBV11-2; J: TRBJ1-1; size: .; CDR3: CASSLEGTYTEAFF; DNA: TGTGCCAGCAGCTTGGAAGGGACATACACTGAAGCTTTCTTT
D: .; V: TRBV28; J: TRBJ2-3; size: .; CDR3: CASSLGGGGGDTQYF; DNA: TGTGCCAGCAGTTTAGGCGGCGGGGGCGGAGATACGCAGTATTTT
D: .; V: TRBV7-2; J: TRBJ1-1; size: once; CDR3: CASSTGGAYTEAFF; DNA: TGTGCCAGCAGCACAGGCGGCGCTTATACTGAAGCTTTCTTT
D: .; V: TRBV24-1; J: TRBJ1-1; size: .; CDR3: CATSDLDSPDRGTEAFF; DNA: TGTGCCACCAGTGACTTGGACAGCCCCGATAGGGGAACTGAAGCTTTCTTT
D: .; V: TRBV30; J: TRBJ1-1; size: .; CDR3: CAWLKDSNTEAFF; DNA: TGTGCCTGGCTGAAGGACAGCAACACTGAAGCTTTCTTT
D: .; V: TRBV29-1; J: TRBJ2-5; size: .; CDR3: CSVGRTGTKETQYF; DNA: TGCAGCGTGGGGCGGACGGGTACTAAAGAGACCCAGTACTTC
D: .; V: TRBV2; J: TRBJ2-5; size: .; CDR3: CASSVGQKGRETQYF; DNA: TGTGCCAGCAGTGTCGGACAGAAGGGAAGAGAGACCCAGTACTTC
D: .; V: TRBV18; J: TRBJ1-6; size: .; CDR3: CASSPRTDSYNSPLHF; DNA: TGTGCCAGCTCACCACGCACAGACTCCTATAATTCACCCCTCCACTTT
D: .; V: TRBV11-2; J: TRBJ2-3; size: .; CDR3: CASTPGVITDTQYF; DNA: TGTGCCAGCACTCCAGGGGTAATCACAGATACGCAGTATTTT
D: TRBD2; V: TRBV28; J: TRBJ2-1; size: .; CDR3: CASSLIVSGRAGEQFF; DNA: TGTGCCAGCAGTTTGATCGTTAGCGGGAGGGCCGGGGAGCAGTTCTTC
D: .; V: TRBV28; J: TRBJ1-1; size: .; CDR3: CASSIDINTEAFF; DNA: TGTGCCAGCAGTATTGACATAAACACTGAAGCTTTCTTT
D: .; V: TRBV5-4; J: TRBJ1-2; size: few; CDR3: CASSPLGQPNYGYTF; DNA: TGTGCCAGCAGCCCCCTGGGACAACCAAACTATGGCTACACCTTC
D: TRBD1; V: TRBV11-3; J: TRBJ1-6; size: .; CDR3: CASSLAQGGSSPLHF; DNA: TGTGCCAGCAGCTTAGCTCAGGGGGGAAGCTCACCCCTCCACTTT